This T cell receptor beta chain was recorded in a study of Ad26.COV2.S vaccination and SARS-CoV-2 variants. Germline V lookup: CDR1 MDHEN, CDR2 SYDVKM. The CDR3 is made up of 15 amino acids. With 3 bases clipped from V and 8 bases from J, the junction kept 5 bases outside the gene matches. Treatment given: some 20 received Ad26.COV2.S at low or high dose, single or two shots; a few received placebo; per-sample allocation not given. Specimens were obtained on day 63 following the first vaccine or placebo injection. Here immunoSEQ multiplex PCR was the method, and the copy in TCRdb shows in-frame clones only, minus some. The table records about 350,000 clones, roughly 85% of them present only once.

This sample comprised peripheral blood, obtained in a trial of Ad26.COV2.S vaccine versus placebo. The sequence came from a person between 18 and 59 years old who received the Ad26.COV2.S COVID-19 vaccine or a placebo. The chain has TRBV28 and TRBJ1-6; 9 bases map to TRBD1. This CDR3 reads CASSLFGTGYSPLHF. CDR3 nucleotide sequence: TGTGCCAGCAGTTTGTTCGGGACAGGGTATTCACCCCTCCACTTT. Full variable domain (missing parts from reference TRBV28 and TRBJ1-6): DVKVTQSSRYLVKRTGEKVFLECVQDMDHENMFWYRQDPGLGLRLIYFSYDVKMKEKGDIPEGYSVSREKKERFSLILESASTNQTSMYLCASSLFGTGYSPLHFGNGTRLTVT.